The 13 T cell receptor beta chains reported below all come from one sample, sequenced in a study of T-cell memory formation after mild COVID-19 (dated by TCRdb to the early 2020s). Libraries were prepared through 5' RACE. Sequencing used an Illumina NovaSeq 6000. TCRdb ran its own pipeline on the public reads, namely fastp trimming at Q25 and MiXCR clone calling, and kept in-frame beta chains. Entries that share a CDR3 protein sequence are merged under the most common genes and DNA. The sample includes about 190,000 distinct CDR3 sequences, with roughly a tenth observed a single time. The top ten hold approximately 2.8% of the sample. The sequenced sample consisted of PBMCs or a T cell subset sorted from them (not recorded which). The receptors originated from a man between 18 and 29 years old who had mild COVID-19 (a few samples of this study predate the infection). The sample titles of this study are shuffled in the database, so cell type and time point are left out; the donor was told from shared clones.

This clonotype was seen a handful of times. The V call is TRBV7-2, the J call TRBJ2-5; D gene unclear. CDR3 length: 13 residues. Germline CDR1 reads SGHTA; CDR2 reads FQGNSA. The V and J ends lost 1 base and 5 bases respectively, with 8 bases between them. CDR3 sequence reads: CASSLVTGETQYF. The DNA for the CDR3 is TGTGCCAGCAGCTTAGTTACCGGCGAGACCCAGTACTTC.

This clonotype was counted only a few times. The rearrangement uses TRBV20-1 and TRBJ2-1; 10 bases agree with TRBD2. The CDR3 contains 14 residues. CDR1 is DFQATT and CDR2 is SNEGSKA in the germline V gene (reference sequence). V lost 4 bases and J lost 4; bases outside the gene matches: 4. The CDR3 region is CSANLAGAYNEQFF. The DNA of the CDR3 is TGCAGTGCTAACCTAGCGGGGGCTTACAATGAGCAGTTCTTC.

J is TRBJ2-7 and V is TRBV21-1; TRBD1, the D gene given by the table, was not confirmed from the DNA. TRBV21-1 is a known pseudogene. This CDR3 contains 13 residues. The CDR3 DNA sequence: TGTGCCAGCACCAAGGACAACTACTACGAGCAGTACGTC. It codes for CASTKDNYYEQYV.

This clonotype has more than one count but fewer than ten. CDR3 nucleotide sequence: TGTGCCAGCAGTCCACCGACAGGGCGGGGGACTGAAGCTTTCTTT. This translates into CASSPPTGRGTEAFF. The V and J genes are TRBV7-2 and TRBJ1-1; 7 bases align to TRBD1. Trimming took 6 bases from V and 5 from J; bases not matched to a gene: 12. This CDR3 is 15 amino acids long. In germline, CDR1 is SGHTA, CDR2 FQGNSA.

This clonotype was counted many times. V usage is TRBV12-3 or TRBV12-4 and J usage is TRBJ1-5, with 7 nucleotides matching TRBD1. V trimming: 6 bases; J trimming: 4 bases; junction bases outside the gene matches: 3. CDR3 length: 13 amino acids. The CDR3 sequence is CASSGQDNQPQHF. Written as DNA, the CDR3 is TGTGCCAGCAGCGGACAGGATAATCAGCCCCAGCATTTT.

The chain couples TRBV20-1 to TRBJ2-5, with D possibly being TRBD2 (6 bases). V lost 4 bases and J 4 bases, leaving 16 bases between the germline ends. CDR1 DFQATT and CDR2 SNEGSKA come from the germline V gene (reference sequence). CDR3 length equals 14 residues. The CDR3 DNA reads TGCAGTGCTAAAAAAGCGGGCCTAACAGAGACCCAGTACTTC. Translation gives CSAKKAGLTETQYF.

This clonotype was detected a few times. The V call is TRBV23-1, the J call TRBJ2-1; a possible D gene is TRBD2 (7 bases). TRBV23-1 has ORF status, its function being uncertain. The length of the CDR3 is 15 residues. Trimming cost V 2 bases and J 10 bases, with 18 bases left between them. Here the CDR3 DNA reads TGCGCCAGCAGTCAAGACGATGGGGGGGCTGGCGAGCAGTTCTTC. Its translation: CASSQDDGGAGEQFF.

The chain links TRBV20-1 to TRBJ1-2, with D possibly TRBD1 on 5 matching bases. Trimming took 4 bases from V and 6 from J, leaving 12 bases between them. Per germline, CDR1 DFQATT and CDR2 SNEGSKA (reference sequence). The CDR3 is made up of 12 amino acids. Here the CDR3 reads CSATLGGDGYTF. CDR3 in DNA: TGCAGTGCTACCCTTGGAGGGGATGGCTACACCTTC.

This clonotype showed up just a few times. For the CDR3, the DNA is TGTGCCAGCTCACGTATCGTGGTACGGACAGGGGGCGGTGAAGCTTTCTTT. It translates to CASSRIVVRTGGGEAFF. The rearrangement uses TRBV18 and TRBJ1-1, with TRBD1 matching 11 bases. V lost 4 bases and J lost 7; bases outside the gene matches: 14. CDR1 is KGHSH, CDR2 LQKENI, per germline. The CDR3 is 17 amino acids.

The chain links TRBV5-4 to TRBJ2-1; D gene uncertain. CDR3 length equals 13 residues. Trimming removed 3 bases at V and 6 bases at J, with 10 bases between. Per germline, CDR1 SGHNT and CDR2 YYREEE (reference sequence). CDR3 DNA: TGTGCCAGCAGCTCCATCGGTCCCAATGAGCAGTTCTTC. Protein: CASSSIGPNEQFF.

The chain links TRBV7-2 to TRBJ2-5, with a tentative D call TRBD1 (6 bases). There are 16 residues in the CDR3. V gave up 6 bases and J gave up 5 bases, with 22 bases separating them. Germline CDR1 is SGHTA and CDR2 is FQGNSA. The CDR3 region is CASSRGGSLLGETQYF. In nucleotides, the CDR3 is TGTGCCAGCAGTAGAGGGGGTTCCCTACTCGGCGAGACCCAGTACTTC. Looking up the rest from reference TRBV7-2 and TRBJ2-5 gives the full variable domain: GAGVSQSPSNKVTEKGKDVELRCDPISGHTALYWYRQSLGQGLEFLIYFQGNSAPDKSGLPSDRFSAERTGGSVSTLTIQRTQQEDSAVYLCASSRGGSLLGETQYFGPGTRLLVL.

The rearrangement links TRBV14 to TRBJ1-2, with D uncertain. The CDR3 consists of 12 residues. The V end was cut by 4 bases, the J end by 1 base, with 4 bases between. CDR1 and CDR2 (germline): SGHDN, FVKESK. CDR3 loop: CASSLINYGYTF. CDR3 DNA: TGTGCCAGCAGCCTCATTAACTATGGCTACACCTTC.

This clonotype has only a few counts. The gene calls are TRBV5-6 and TRBJ1-5, with D tentatively TRBD1 (6 bases). Trimming removed 6 bases at V and 3 bases at J, with 13 bases between. Germline V gene sequence: CDR1 SGHDT, CDR2 YYEEEE. The CDR3 consists of 14 residues. For the CDR3, the DNA is TGTGCCAGCAACCAACAGGGCCTCAATCAGCCCCAGCATTTT. It specifies CASNQQGLNQPQHF.